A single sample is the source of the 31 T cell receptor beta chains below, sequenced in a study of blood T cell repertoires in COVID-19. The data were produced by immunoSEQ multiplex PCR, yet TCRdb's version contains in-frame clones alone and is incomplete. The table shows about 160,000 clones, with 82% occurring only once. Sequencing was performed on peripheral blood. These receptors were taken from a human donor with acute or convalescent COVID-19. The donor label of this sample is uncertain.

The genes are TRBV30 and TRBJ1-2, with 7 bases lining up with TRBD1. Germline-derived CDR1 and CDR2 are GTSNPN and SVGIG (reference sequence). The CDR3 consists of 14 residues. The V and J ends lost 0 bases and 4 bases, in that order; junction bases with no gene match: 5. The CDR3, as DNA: TGTGCCTGGAGTGTACGTGGACAGGTCTATGGCTACACCTTC. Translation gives CAWSVRGQVYGYTF. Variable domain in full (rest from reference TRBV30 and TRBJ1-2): SQTIHQWPATLVQPVGSPLSLECTVEGTSNPNLYWYRQAAGRGLQLLFYSVGIGQISSEVPQNLSASRPQDRQFILSSKKLLLSDSGFYLCAWSVRGQVYGYTFGSGTRLTVV.

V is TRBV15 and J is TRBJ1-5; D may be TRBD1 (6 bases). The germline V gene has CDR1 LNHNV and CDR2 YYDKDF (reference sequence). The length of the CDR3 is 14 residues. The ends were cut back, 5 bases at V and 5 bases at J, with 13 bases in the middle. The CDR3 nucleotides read TGTGCCACCAGCGACAGGTTATCAGATCAGCCCCAGCATTTT. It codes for CATSDRLSDQPQHF.

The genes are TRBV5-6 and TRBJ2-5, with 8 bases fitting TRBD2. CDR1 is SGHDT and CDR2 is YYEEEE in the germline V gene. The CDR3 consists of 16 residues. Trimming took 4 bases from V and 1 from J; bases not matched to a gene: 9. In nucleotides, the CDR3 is TGTGCCAGCAGCCGTTGGGGACGGGGGGGCCAAGAGACCCAGTACTTC. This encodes CASSRWGRGGQETQYF.

CDR3 loop: CAGKRVADTQYF. CDR3 nucleotide sequence: TGTGCCGGGAAGCGTGTTGCAGATACGCAGTATTTT. The chain joins TRBV30 to TRBJ2-3, with D uncertain. Germline V gene lookup returns CDR1 GTSNPN and CDR2 SVGIG (reference sequence). Trimming removed 8 bases from V and 4 bases from J, with 13 bases in between. This CDR3 is 12 amino acids long.

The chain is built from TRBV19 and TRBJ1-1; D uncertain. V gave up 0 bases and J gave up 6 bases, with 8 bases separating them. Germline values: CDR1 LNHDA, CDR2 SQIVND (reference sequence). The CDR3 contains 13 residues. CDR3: CASSIDSPSEAFF. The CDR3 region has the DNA TGTGCCAGTAGTATAGATTCCCCCTCTGAAGCTTTCTTT.

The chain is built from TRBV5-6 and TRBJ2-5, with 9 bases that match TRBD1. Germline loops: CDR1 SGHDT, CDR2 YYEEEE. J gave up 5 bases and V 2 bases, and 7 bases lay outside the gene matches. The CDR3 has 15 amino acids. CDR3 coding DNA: TGTGCCAGCAGCTTTCCCGGGACAGGGTTGGAGACCCAGTACTTC. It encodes CASSFPGTGLETQYF.

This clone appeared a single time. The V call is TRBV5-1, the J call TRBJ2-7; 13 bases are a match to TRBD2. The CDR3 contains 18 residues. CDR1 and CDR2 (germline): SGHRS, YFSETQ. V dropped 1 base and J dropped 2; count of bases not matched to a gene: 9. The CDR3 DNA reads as TGCGCCAGCAGCTTGCTCCGGACTAGCGGGGGCACTACCTACGAGCAGTACTTC. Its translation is CASSLLRTSGGTTYEQYF.

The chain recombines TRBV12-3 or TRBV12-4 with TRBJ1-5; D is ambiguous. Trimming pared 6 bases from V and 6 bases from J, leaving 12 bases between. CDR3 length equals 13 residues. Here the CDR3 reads CASRRLGIQPQHF. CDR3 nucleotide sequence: TGTGCCAGCAGGAGGCTCGGGATTCAGCCCCAGCATTTT.

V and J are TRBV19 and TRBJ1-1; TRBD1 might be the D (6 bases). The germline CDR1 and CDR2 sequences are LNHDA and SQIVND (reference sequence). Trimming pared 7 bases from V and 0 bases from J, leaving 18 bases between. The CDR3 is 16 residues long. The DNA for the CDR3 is TGTGCCAGTAACCACGGACAGACTTTCATGAACACTGAAGCTTTCTTT. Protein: CASNHGQTFMNTEAFF.

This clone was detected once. The CDR3 loop is CASSFDRTYEQYF. CDR3 DNA sequence: TGTGCCAGCAGCTTCGACAGGACCTACGAGCAGTACTTC. The chain employs TRBV7-2 and TRBJ2-7; TRBD1 might be the D (6 bases). The CDR3 covers 13 residues. Germline assignment: CDR1 SGHTA and CDR2 FQGNSA. V was clipped by 3 bases and J by 2 bases, with 8 bases between them.

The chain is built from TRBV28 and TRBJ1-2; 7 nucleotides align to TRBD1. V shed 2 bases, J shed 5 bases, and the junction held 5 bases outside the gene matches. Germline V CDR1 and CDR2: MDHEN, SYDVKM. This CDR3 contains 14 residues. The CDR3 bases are TGTGCCAGCAGTTTAAGCGCAGGGGGATATGGCTACACCTTC. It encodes CASSLSAGGYGYTF.

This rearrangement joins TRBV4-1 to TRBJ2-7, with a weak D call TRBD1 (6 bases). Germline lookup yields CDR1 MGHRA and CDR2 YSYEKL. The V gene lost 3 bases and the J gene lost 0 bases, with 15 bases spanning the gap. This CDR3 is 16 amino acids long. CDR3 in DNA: TGCGCCAGCAGCCAGACCCGGGACACGAGCTCCTACGAGCAGTACTTC. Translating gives CASSQTRDTSSYEQYF.

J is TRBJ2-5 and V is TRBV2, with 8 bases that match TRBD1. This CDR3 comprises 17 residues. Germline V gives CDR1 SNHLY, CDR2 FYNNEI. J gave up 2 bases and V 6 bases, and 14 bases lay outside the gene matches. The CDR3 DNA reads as TGTGCCAGCAGGCGGAAATTATCGACAGGGGATCAAGAGACCCAGTACTTC. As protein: CASRRKLSTGDQETQYF.

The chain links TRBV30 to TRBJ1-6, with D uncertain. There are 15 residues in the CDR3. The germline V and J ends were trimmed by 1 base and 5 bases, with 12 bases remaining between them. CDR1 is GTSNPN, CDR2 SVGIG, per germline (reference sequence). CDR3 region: CAWSGGGLDNSPLHF. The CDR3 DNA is TGTGCCTGGAGTGGGGGAGGGCTGGATAATTCACCCCTCCACTTT. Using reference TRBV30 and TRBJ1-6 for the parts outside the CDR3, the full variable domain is SQTIHQWPATLVQPVGSPLSLECTVEGTSNPNLYWYRQAAGRGLQLLFYSVGIGQISSEVPQNLSASRPQDRQFILSSKKLLLSDSGFYLCAWSGGGLDNSPLHFGNGTRLTVT.

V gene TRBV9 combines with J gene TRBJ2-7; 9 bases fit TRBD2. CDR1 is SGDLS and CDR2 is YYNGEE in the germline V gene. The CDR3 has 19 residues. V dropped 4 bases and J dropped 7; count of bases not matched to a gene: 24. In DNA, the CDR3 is TGTGCCAGCAGCCAGAGGGGGGCGCTCGATCTAGCGGGGTTTCGGGAGCAGTACTTC. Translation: CASSQRGALDLAGFREQYF.

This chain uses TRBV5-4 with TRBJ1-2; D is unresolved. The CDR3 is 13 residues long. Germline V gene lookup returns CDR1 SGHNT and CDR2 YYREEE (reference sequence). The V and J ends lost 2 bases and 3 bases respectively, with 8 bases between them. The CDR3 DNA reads TGTGCCAGCAGCTTTGAGGCCGACTATGGCTACACCTTC. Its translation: CASSFEADYGYTF.

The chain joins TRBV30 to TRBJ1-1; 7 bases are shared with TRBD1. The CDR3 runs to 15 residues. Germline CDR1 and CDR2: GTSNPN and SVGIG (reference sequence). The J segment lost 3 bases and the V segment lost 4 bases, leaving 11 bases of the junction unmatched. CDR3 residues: CAWTQRGDRDTEAFF. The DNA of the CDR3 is TGTGCCTGGACCCAAAGGGGCGACAGGGACACTGAAGCTTTCTTT.

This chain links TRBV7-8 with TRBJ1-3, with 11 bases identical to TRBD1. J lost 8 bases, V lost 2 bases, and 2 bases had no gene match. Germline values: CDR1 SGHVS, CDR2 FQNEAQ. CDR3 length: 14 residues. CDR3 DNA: TGTGCCAGCAGCTTATCGGGACAGGGGGACACCATATATTTT. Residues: CASSLSGQGDTIYF.

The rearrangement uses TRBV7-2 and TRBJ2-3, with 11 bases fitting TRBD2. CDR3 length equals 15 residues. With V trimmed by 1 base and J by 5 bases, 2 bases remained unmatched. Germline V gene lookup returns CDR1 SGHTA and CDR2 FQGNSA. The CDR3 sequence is CASSLVAGGRDTQYF. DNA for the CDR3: TGTGCCAGCAGCTTAGTAGCGGGGGGGCGAGATACGCAGTATTTT.

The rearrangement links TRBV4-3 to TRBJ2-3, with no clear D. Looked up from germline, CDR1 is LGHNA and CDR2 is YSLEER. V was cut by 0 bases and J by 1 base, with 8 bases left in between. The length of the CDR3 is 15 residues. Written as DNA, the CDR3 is TGCGCCAGCAGCCAAGAAGCTGGAGGCACAGATACGCAGTATTTT. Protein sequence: CASSQEAGGTDTQYF.

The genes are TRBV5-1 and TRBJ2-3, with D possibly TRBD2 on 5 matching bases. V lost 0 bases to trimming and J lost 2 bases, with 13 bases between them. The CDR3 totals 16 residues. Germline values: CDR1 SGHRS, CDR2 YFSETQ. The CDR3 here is CASSLGSADYTDTQYF. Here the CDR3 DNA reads TGCGCCAGCAGCTTGGGTAGCGCAGATTACACAGATACGCAGTATTTT.

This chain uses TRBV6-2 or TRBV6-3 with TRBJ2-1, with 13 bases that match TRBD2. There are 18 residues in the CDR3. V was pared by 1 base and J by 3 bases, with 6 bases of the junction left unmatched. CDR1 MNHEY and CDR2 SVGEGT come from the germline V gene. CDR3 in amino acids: CASSYLGLAGVLYNEQFF. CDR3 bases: TGTGCCAGCAGTTACTTAGGACTAGCGGGGGTTCTCTACAATGAGCAGTTCTTC.

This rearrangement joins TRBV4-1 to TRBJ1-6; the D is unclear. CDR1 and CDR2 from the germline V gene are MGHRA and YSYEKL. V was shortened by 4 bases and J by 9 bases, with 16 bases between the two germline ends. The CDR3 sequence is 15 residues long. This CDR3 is CASSPRRGLGSPLHF. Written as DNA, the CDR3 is TGCGCCAGCAGCCCTAGGCGTGGACTCGGTTCACCCCTCCACTTT.

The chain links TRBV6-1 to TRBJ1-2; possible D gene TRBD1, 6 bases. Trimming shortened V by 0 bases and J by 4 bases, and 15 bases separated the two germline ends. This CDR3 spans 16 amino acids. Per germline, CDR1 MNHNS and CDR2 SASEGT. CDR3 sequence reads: CASSEASAGARYGYTF. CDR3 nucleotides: TGTGCCAGCAGTGAAGCCTCGGCAGGGGCACGCTATGGCTACACCTTC.

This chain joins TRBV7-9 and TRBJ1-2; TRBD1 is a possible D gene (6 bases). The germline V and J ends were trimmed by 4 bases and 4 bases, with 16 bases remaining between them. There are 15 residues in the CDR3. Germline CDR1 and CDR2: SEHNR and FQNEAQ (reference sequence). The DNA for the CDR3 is TGTGCCAGCAGCTCACAGGGCGCCCGACGCTATGGCTACACCTTC. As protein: CASSSQGARRYGYTF.

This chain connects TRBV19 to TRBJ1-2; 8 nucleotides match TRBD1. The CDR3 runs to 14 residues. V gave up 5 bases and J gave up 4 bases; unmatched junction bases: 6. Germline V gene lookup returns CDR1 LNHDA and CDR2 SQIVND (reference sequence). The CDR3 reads CASSPGTGVYGYTF. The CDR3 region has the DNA TGTGCCAGTAGTCCTGGGACAGGTGTCTATGGCTACACCTTC.

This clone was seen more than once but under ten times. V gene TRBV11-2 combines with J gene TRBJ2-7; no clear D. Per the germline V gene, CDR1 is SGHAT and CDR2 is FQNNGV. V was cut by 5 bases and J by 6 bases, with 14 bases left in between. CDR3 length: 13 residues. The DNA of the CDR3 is TGTGCCAGCAGCCAAACTGGTCAAATCGAGCAGTACTTC. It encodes CASSQTGQIEQYF.

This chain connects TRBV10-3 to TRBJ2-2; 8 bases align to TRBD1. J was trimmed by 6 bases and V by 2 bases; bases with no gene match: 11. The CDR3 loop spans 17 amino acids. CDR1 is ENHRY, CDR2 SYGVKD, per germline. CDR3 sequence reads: CAISEGLGQGVPGELFF. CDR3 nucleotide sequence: TGTGCCATCAGTGAGGGCCTAGGACAGGGTGTACCCGGGGAGCTGTTTTTT.

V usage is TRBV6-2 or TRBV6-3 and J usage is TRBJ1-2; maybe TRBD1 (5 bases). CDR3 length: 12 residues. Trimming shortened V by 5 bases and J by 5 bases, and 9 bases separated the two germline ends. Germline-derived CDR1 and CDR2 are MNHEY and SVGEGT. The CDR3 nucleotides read TGTGCCAGCAGTGACAGCTTTTATGGCTACACCTTC. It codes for CASSDSFYGYTF.

As DNA, the CDR3 is TGTGCCAGCAGACGTCAGTGGACAGGGGGCGGAATAGGCTACACCTTC. Protein sequence: CASRRQWTGGGIGYTF. The rearrangement uses TRBV27 and TRBJ1-2, with 11 bases that match TRBD1. V lost 6 bases, J lost 8 bases, and 14 bases stayed unmatched. This CDR3 is 16 amino acids long. Per germline, CDR1 MNHEY and CDR2 SMNVEV (reference sequence).

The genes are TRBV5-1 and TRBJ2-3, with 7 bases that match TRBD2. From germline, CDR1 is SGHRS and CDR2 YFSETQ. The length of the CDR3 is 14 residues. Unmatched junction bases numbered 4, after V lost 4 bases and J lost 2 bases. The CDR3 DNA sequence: TGCGCCAGCAGCCCGGGGGGTTACACAGATACGCAGTATTTT. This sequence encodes CASSPGGYTDTQYF. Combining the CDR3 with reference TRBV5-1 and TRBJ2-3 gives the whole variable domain KAGVTQTPRYLIKTRGQQVTLSCSPISGHRSVSWYQQTPGQGLQFLFEYFSETQRNKGNFPGRFSGRQFSNSRSEMNVSTLELGDSALYLCASSPGGYTDTQYFGPGTRLTVL.